Listed here are 25 T cell receptor beta chains from one sample, sequenced in a study of cytomegalovirus exposure and HLA in healthy donors. Both 60 Vbeta primers and 13 Jbeta primers went into the PCR. Assay: immunoSEQ multiplex PCR; the TCRdb copy retains only in-frame clones and omits some. Of approximately 150,000 clones in the sample, approximately 71% were seen once. Material: PBMCs. The receptors come from a man over 45 in good health and CMV-seronegative.

V and J are TRBV6-4 and TRBJ2-2; 9 bases map to TRBD2. This CDR3 is built from 14 residues. V dropped 4 bases and J dropped 3; count of bases not matched to a gene: 0. Germline lookup yields CDR1 MRHNA and CDR2 SNTAGT. As DNA, the CDR3 is TGTGCCAGCAGTGCTAGCGGGGACACCGGGGAGCTGTTTTTT. This codes for CASSASGDTGELFF.

This clone was counted between two and nine times. V is TRBV28 and J is TRBJ1-1; D is unclear. The CDR3 spans 14 residues. Germline V gene lookup returns CDR1 MDHEN and CDR2 SYDVKM. Deletions cut 6 bases from V and 0 bases from J, with 11 bases between. The chain's CDR3 is CASSQTAMNTEAFF. The CDR3 nucleotides are TGTGCCAGCAGCCAAACAGCCATGAACACTGAAGCTTTCTTT.

The chain couples TRBV4-1 to TRBJ1-5; the D is unclear. V dropped 1 base and J dropped 3 bases, with 16 bases sitting between them. Per the germline V gene, CDR1 is MGHRA and CDR2 is YSYEKL. CDR3 length: 17 residues. CDR3 in amino acids: CASSQGLLQGVNQPQHF. CDR3 sequence (DNA): TGCGCCAGCAGCCAAGGCCTTCTCCAAGGAGTCAATCAGCCCCAGCATTTT.

The chain combines TRBV7-3 with TRBJ2-7, with 7 bases that match TRBD1. The germline CDR1 and CDR2 sequences are SGHTA and FQGTGA. The CDR3 totals 13 residues. With 5 bases clipped from V and 3 bases from J, the junction kept 4 bases outside the gene matches. Written as DNA, the CDR3 is TGTGCCAGCAGCCCTGGGACAGACTACGAGCAGTACTTC. Encoded protein: CASSPGTDYEQYF.

The V gene is TRBV5-1, the J gene TRBJ2-2; 14 nucleotides agree with TRBD2. This CDR3 has 16 amino acids. Germline loops: CDR1 SGHRS, CDR2 YFSETQ. The ends lost 4 bases at V and 6 bases at J; junction bases unmatched: 5. CDR3 coding DNA: TGCGCCAGCAGCCTCGGACTAGCGGGGGGATCCGGGGAGCTGTTTTTT. Translating it yields CASSLGLAGGSGELFF.

The chain is built from TRBV28 and TRBJ2-7; D is perhaps TRBD1 (6 bases). V gave up 5 bases and J gave up 2 bases, with 16 bases separating them. In germline, CDR1 is MDHEN, CDR2 SYDVKM. This CDR3 region has 15 residues. The CDR3 bases are TGTGCCAGCAGTGGGGGTGGGACAAAAACCTACGAGCAGTACTTC. It is translated as CASSGGGTKTYEQYF.

The V gene is TRBV19, the J gene TRBJ2-1, with D uncertain. The V gene lost 7 bases and the J gene lost 2 bases, with 15 bases spanning the gap. CDR3 size: 15 residues. Per germline, CDR1 LNHDA and CDR2 SQIVND (reference sequence). CDR3 sequence: CASKKAYTTYNEQFF. The CDR3 DNA follows: TGTGCCAGTAAAAAAGCGTACACTACCTACAATGAGCAGTTCTTC. The whole variable domain, filled in from reference TRBV19 and TRBJ2-1, reads DGGITQSPKYLFRKEGQNVTLSCEQNLNHDAMYWYRQDPGQGLRLIYYSQIVNDFQKGDIAEGYSVSREKKESFPLTVTSAQKNPTAFYLCASKKAYTTYNEQFFGPGTRLTVL.

The table lists this clone with a few counts. This sequence joins TRBV2 and TRBJ2-5; D gene unclear. The CDR3 loop spans 14 amino acids. Between the trimmed V and J ends, which lost 6 bases and 2 bases, there was a span of 13 bases. Germline CDR1 is SNHLY and CDR2 is FYNNEI. The CDR3 bases are TGTGCCAGCAGCGCTCTCTCCAGTCAAGAGACCCAGTACTTC. Amino acid sequence: CASSALSSQETQYF.

V gene TRBV19 combines with J gene TRBJ2-7; 10 nucleotides align to TRBD1. V was clipped by 7 bases and J by 0 bases; unmatched bases: 6. The CDR3 consists of 15 residues. Per the germline V gene, CDR1 is LNHDA and CDR2 is SQIVND (reference sequence). The CDR3 DNA reads as TGTGCCAGTATGGGGACAGGGGACATCTCCTACGAGCAGTACTTC. It translates to CASMGTGDISYEQYF.

The rearrangement joins TRBV7-6 to TRBJ2-2; D gene unclear. Trimming cost V 4 bases and J 1 base, with 13 bases left between them. This CDR3 is 16 amino acids long. Germline CDR1 is SGHVS and CDR2 is FNYEAQ. DNA for the CDR3: TGTGCCAGCAGCTCCGTGAAAGCGATGAACACCGGGGAGCTGTTTTTT. This gives the protein CASSSVKAMNTGELFF. Full variable domain (outside the CDR3, taken from reference TRBV7-6 and TRBJ2-2): GAGVSQSPRYKVTKRGQDVALRCDPISGHVSLYWYRQALGQGPEFLTYFNYEAQQDKSGLPNDRFSAERPEGSISTLTIQRTEQRDSAMYRCASSSVKAMNTGELFFGEGSRLTVL.

The V and J genes are TRBV7-3 and TRBJ2-1, with TRBD2 identical over 9 bases. The CDR3 totals 14 residues. In germline, CDR1 is SGHTA, CDR2 FQGTGA. The V segment lost 2 bases and the J segment 6 bases; nucleotides outside the gene matches: 2. The chain's CDR3 is CASSLGRGGNEQFF. The CDR3 DNA follows: TGTGCCAGCAGCTTAGGGCGGGGGGGCAATGAGCAGTTCTTC.

This clone was seen once. The V gene is TRBV5-1, the J gene TRBJ1-2; D gene ambiguous. This CDR3 region has 15 residues. Trimming removed 0 bases at V and 4 bases at J, with 13 bases between. The germline gives CDR1 SGHRS, CDR2 YFSETQ. The CDR3 nucleotides are TGCGCCAGCAGCTTGGCCGGGGAGAAGGCCTATGGCTACACCTTC. It encodes CASSLAGEKAYGYTF.

This chain connects TRBV7-2 to TRBJ1-4, with D uncertain. Germline lookup yields CDR1 SGHTA and CDR2 FQGNSA. Trimming shortened V by 5 bases and J by 0 bases, and 10 bases separated the two germline ends. The CDR3 runs to 15 residues. The CDR3 here is CASSPRGPTNEKLFF. The CDR3, as DNA: TGTGCCAGCAGCCCCCGCGGCCCAACTAATGAAAAACTGTTTTTT.

V gene TRBV18 combines with J gene TRBJ2-3, with 13 nucleotides matching TRBD2. Trimming took 3 bases from V and 4 from J; bases not matched to a gene: 7. Per germline, CDR1 KGHSH and CDR2 LQKENI. The CDR3 is 17 amino acids. The chain's CDR3 is CASSPPGTSGVADTQYF. The CDR3 coding sequence is TGTGCCAGCTCACCTCCCGGGACTAGCGGGGTGGCAGATACGCAGTATTTT.

The rearrangement uses TRBV7-9 and TRBJ2-7; D is uncertain. This CDR3 is 13 amino acids long. CDR1 is SEHNR, CDR2 FQNEAQ, per germline (reference sequence). V lost 1 base and J 5 bases, leaving 9 bases between the germline ends. CDR3 protein: CASSLESIHEQYF. The CDR3, as DNA: TGTGCCAGCAGCTTAGAAAGCATCCACGAGCAGTACTTC.

This clone was counted only a few times. The rearrangement links TRBV5-4 to TRBJ2-7; 8 bases fit TRBD1. The junction had 12 bases not matched to a gene; V was cut back by 4 bases and J by 6 bases. Looked up from germline, CDR1 is SGHNT and CDR2 is YYREEE (reference sequence). This CDR3 has 15 amino acids. The chain's CDR3 is CASSLGGQGIVEQYF. The CDR3 DNA reads as TGTGCCAGCAGCCTGGGAGGACAGGGCATCGTCGAGCAGTACTTC.

This clone has a single count. The genes are TRBV9 and TRBJ1-4; the D gene is possibly TRBD1 (6 bases). The CDR3 has 15 amino acids. With 0 bases removed from V and 3 bases from J, the gap between germline ends came to 9 bases. Germline V gene lookup returns CDR1 SGDLS and CDR2 YYNGEE. The CDR3: CASSVADRPNEKLFF. As DNA, the CDR3 is TGTGCCAGCAGCGTAGCGGACAGACCTAATGAAAAACTGTTTTTT.

The V gene is TRBV6-1, the J gene TRBJ2-2, with no clear D. The CDR3 spans 13 residues. In germline, CDR1 is MNHNS, CDR2 SASEGT. V dropped 2 bases and J dropped 2 bases, with 3 bases sitting between them. The CDR3 coding sequence is TGTGCCAGCAGTGAACTTAACACCGGGGAGCTGTTTTTT. Translation: CASSELNTGELFF.

A note on this clone: The junction differs from germline at one of its ends, possibly a read error. J is TRBJ2-5 and V is TRBV7-7; tentatively, D is TRBD2 (6 bases). This CDR3 is built from 16 residues. CDR1 is SSHAT, CDR2 FNYEAQ, per germline (reference sequence). CDR3 bases: TGTGCTAGCAGCTCCAATAGCGGCGGGGCGTTGGAGACCCAGTACTTC. Protein product: CASSSNSGGALETQYF. Complete variable domain (other parts from reference TRBV7-7 and TRBJ2-5): GAGVSQSPRYKVTKRGQDVTLRCDPISSHATLYWYQQALGQGPEFLTYFNYEAQPDKSGLPSDRFSAERPEGSISTLTIQRTEQRDSAMYRCASSSNSGGALETQYFGPGTRLLVL.

This sequence joins TRBV11-2 and TRBJ2-3; TRBD2 aligns across 12 bases. J lost 2 bases, V lost 6 bases, and 6 bases had no gene match. Germline CDR1 is SGHAT and CDR2 is FQNNGV. The CDR3 length is 16 residues. DNA for the CDR3: TGTGCCAGCAGACCTACTAGCGGGGGGCCCACAGATACGCAGTATTTT. This sequence encodes CASRPTSGGPTDTQYF.

This clone occurred a few times. V gene TRBV28 combines with J gene TRBJ1-5; the D is unclear. CDR1 and CDR2 (germline): MDHEN, SYDVKM. The CDR3 is made up of 18 amino acids. The ends were cut back, 4 bases at V and 0 bases at J, with 19 bases in the middle. CDR3 coding DNA: TGTGCCAGCAGTTCGGGTCTTGTACGGGTATATAGCAATCAGCCCCAGCATTTT. Amino acids: CASSSGLVRVYSNQPQHF.

V is TRBV28 and J is TRBJ1-1, with a tentative D call TRBD1 (5 bases). The V gene lost 4 bases and the J gene lost 0 bases, with 15 bases spanning the gap. CDR1 and CDR2 (germline): MDHEN, SYDVKM. This CDR3 region has 16 residues. CDR3: CASSSPGNPVNTEAFF. Here the CDR3 DNA reads TGTGCCAGCAGTTCACCAGGGAACCCCGTGAACACTGAAGCTTTCTTT. Full variable domain (rest looked up from reference TRBV28 and TRBJ1-1): DVKVTQSSRYLVKRTGEKVFLECVQDMDHENMFWYRQDPGLGLRLIYFSYDVKMKEKGDIPEGYSVSREKKERFSLILESASTNQTSMYLCASSSPGNPVNTEAFFGQGTRLTVV.

The rearrangement joins TRBV7-2 to TRBJ1-3, with D uncertain. CDR1 is SGHTA, CDR2 FQGNSA, per germline. This CDR3 region has 14 residues. The V end lost 1 base, the J end lost 4 bases, and 8 bases lay between the germline ends. The CDR3 bases are TGTGCCAGCAGCTTAGACACCCCGGGAAACACCATATATTTT. It specifies CASSLDTPGNTIYF.

The V gene is TRBV28, the J gene TRBJ2-7, with unresolved D. The CDR3 extends over 12 amino acids. Per the germline V gene, CDR1 is MDHEN and CDR2 is SYDVKM. V lost 5 bases and J 7 bases, leaving 12 bases between the germline ends. The CDR3 spells CASSVRSNEQYF. As DNA, the CDR3 is TGTGCCAGCAGTGTTAGATCTAATGAGCAGTACTTC.

The gene calls are TRBV27 and TRBJ2-5; TRBD1 matches at 9 bases. With V trimmed by 6 bases and J by 5 bases, 10 bases remained unmatched. The CDR3 covers 15 residues. CDR1 and CDR2 (germline): MNHEY, SMNVEV (reference sequence). The CDR3, as DNA: TGTGCCAGCAGAATGGACAGGGGCCGGTCGGAGACCCAGTACTTC. Amino acid sequence: CASRMDRGRSETQYF.